This T cell receptor (beta chain) was obtained from a study of shared clonotypes between healthy human individuals. Across the whole study: There were three CD4 naive, three CD4 memory, two CD8 naive and one CD8 memory plates per donor.

All donors were healthy HIV-negative adults lacking recent acute infections or vaccinations. This CDR3 region has 14 residues. Germline CDR1 is LNHDA and CDR2 is SQIVND (reference sequence). Trimming cost V 5 bases and J 5 bases; bases outside gene matches: 7. Genomic DNA of every subset was divided equally among multiple immunoSEQ plates. Only in-frame clones appear in the TCRdb table, and some are missing; sequencing was by immunoSEQ multiplex PCR. The sample lists some 2,400,000 clones; approximately 95% were seen once. The sequenced material came from naive CD4+ T cells sorted from blood. Subset here: CD45RA+ positively selected. The chain is built from TRBV19 and TRBJ1-1; 8 bases line up with TRBD1. The clonotype was recovered from a man younger than 30 in good health. CDR3 nucleotides: TGTGCCAGTAGTTCCCAGACAGGGGTGACTGAAGCTTTCTTT. The encoded protein is CASSSQTGVTEAFF.